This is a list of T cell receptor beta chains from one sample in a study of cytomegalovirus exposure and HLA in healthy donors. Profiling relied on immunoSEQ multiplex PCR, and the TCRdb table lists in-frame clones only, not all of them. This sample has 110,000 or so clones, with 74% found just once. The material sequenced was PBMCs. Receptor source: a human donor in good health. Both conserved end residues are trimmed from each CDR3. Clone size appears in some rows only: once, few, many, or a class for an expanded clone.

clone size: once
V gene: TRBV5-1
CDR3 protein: ASSLAGFGNTIY

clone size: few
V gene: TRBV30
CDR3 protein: AWSRGSGNTIY

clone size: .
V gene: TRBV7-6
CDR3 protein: ASSLLSSGGLQETQY

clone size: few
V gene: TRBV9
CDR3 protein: ASQGTGGMVEQF

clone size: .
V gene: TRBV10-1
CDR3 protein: ASSDVGLAGSQQF

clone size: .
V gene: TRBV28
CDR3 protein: ASSLRNRGKREQY

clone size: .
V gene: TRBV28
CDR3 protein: ASTLGGPRLGDEQY

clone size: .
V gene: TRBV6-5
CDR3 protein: ASSPQGARKGAF

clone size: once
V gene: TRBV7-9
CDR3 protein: ASSLDGTPSYEQY

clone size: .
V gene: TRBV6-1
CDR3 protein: ASSETSGYEQY

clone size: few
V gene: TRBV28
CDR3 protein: ASSLPGRGPDTQY

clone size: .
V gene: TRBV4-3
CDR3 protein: ASSQDGQGGIYGYT

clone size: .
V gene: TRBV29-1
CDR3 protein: SVPPPTGGTDTQY

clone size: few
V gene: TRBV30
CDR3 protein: AWKLTGGVYGYT

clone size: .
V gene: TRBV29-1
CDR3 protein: SVGTSGGFWSYNEQF

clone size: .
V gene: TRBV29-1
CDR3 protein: SAVEYLEQY

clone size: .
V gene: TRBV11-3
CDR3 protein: ASSLAGGTDTQY

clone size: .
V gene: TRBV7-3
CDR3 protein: ASSRTGNSNYGYT

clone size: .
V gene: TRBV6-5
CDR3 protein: ASSYSRDSNTEAF

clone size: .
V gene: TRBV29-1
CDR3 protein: SVAGRDRPNIQY

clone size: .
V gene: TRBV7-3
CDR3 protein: ASSPRDEAGAF

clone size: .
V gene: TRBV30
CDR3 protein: AWSRQGGNADTQY